A single sample is the source of the 23 T cell receptor beta chains below, sequenced in a study of cytomegalovirus exposure and HLA in healthy donors. The PCR had 60 Vbeta and 13 Jbeta primers. The repertoire was sequenced with immunoSEQ multiplex PCR; TCRdb's copy has only in-frame clones and lacks some. The sample shows approximately 140,000 clones, 75% to 85% of them seen only once. The sequenced material came from PBMCs. The receptors stem from a human donor in good health.

The V and J genes are TRBV6-5 and TRBJ2-1; no reliable D call. CDR3 length: 14 residues. V was clipped by 6 bases and J by 2 bases, with 11 bases between them. The germline V gene has CDR1 MNHEY and CDR2 SVGAGI. The CDR3 loop reads CASSLGDPYNEQFF. CDR3 sequence (DNA): TGTGCCAGCAGCCTAGGAGACCCCTACAATGAGCAGTTCTTC.

This chain uses TRBV5-6 with TRBJ2-1; D gene uncertain. The germline gives CDR1 SGHDT, CDR2 YYEEEE. V lost 0 bases, J lost 9 bases, and 4 bases lay in between. The CDR3 totals 11 residues. The CDR3 DNA reads as TGTGCCAGCAGCTTGGGGGCTGAGCAGTTCTTC. Translated: CASSLGAEQFF.

This clone was seen a few times. The chain links TRBV5-1 to TRBJ1-1; D ambiguous. Germline loops: CDR1 SGHRS, CDR2 YFSETQ. The CDR3 runs 14 residues. V lost 0 bases to trimming and J lost 2 bases, with 8 bases between them. DNA of the CDR3: TGCGCCAGCAGCTTGGGCGGCAGTAACACTGAAGCTTTCTTT. It specifies CASSLGGSNTEAFF.

The chain joins TRBV4-2 to TRBJ2-7; D ambiguous. Between the trimmed V and J ends, which lost 1 base and 0 bases, there was a span of 7 bases. Germline V gene data show CDR1 as LGHNA and CDR2 as YNFKEQ. The CDR3 loop spans 14 amino acids. CDR3: CASSQVLGSYEQYF. As DNA, the CDR3 is TGTGCCAGCAGCCAAGTTCTAGGCTCCTACGAGCAGTACTTC.

The chain links TRBV18 to TRBJ2-3; tentative D call: TRBD2 (5 bases). Germline V CDR1 and CDR2: KGHSH, LQKENI. Trimming took off 1 base at V and 6 bases at J, with 14 bases between the two ends. The CDR3 totals 15 residues. The CDR3 sequence is CASSPLRDRGDTQYF. In nucleotides, the CDR3 is TGTGCCAGCTCACCACTCCGGGATCGAGGGGATACGCAGTATTTT.

This chain connects TRBV5-6 to TRBJ2-3; TRBD2 agrees at 8 bases. This CDR3 comprises 15 residues. The V gene's germline CDR1 is SGHDT and CDR2 YYEEEE. V shed 1 base and J 5 bases; nucleotides not matched to a gene: 6. The CDR3 nucleotides read TGTGCCAGCAGCTTGTGGACTAGCCACGGAGATACGCAGTATTTT. Translation gives CASSLWTSHGDTQYF.

J is TRBJ1-6 and V is TRBV19; tentatively, D is TRBD1 (5 bases). The germline V gene encodes CDR1 LNHDA and CDR2 SQIVND (reference sequence). The CDR3 has 16 residues. V gave up 5 bases and J gave up 10 bases, with 21 bases separating them. The CDR3 nucleotides read TGTGCCAGTAGTCTTAGGGAGGGACTGACGATATCACCCCTCCACTTT. As protein: CASSLREGLTISPLHF.

The chain's CDR3 is CASSYSQGLPYTEAFF. The CDR3 nucleotides are TGTGCCAGCAGTTACTCGCAGGGGTTACCTTACACTGAAGCTTTCTTT. V and J are TRBV6-5 and TRBJ1-1, with D maybe TRBD1 (6 bases). Germline V CDR1 and CDR2: MNHEY, SVGAGI. Between the trimmed V and J ends, which lost 0 bases and 3 bases, there was a span of 14 bases. The CDR3 totals 16 residues.

The rearrangement links TRBV29-1 to TRBJ1-6; 11 bases align to TRBD1. This CDR3 is 15 amino acids long. The V and J ends lost 6 bases and 8 bases, in that order; junction bases with no gene match: 9. Germline CDR1 SQVTM, CDR2 ANQGSEA. CDR3 region: CSVRGQGAWDSPLHF. CDR3 DNA: TGCAGCGTCCGCGGACAGGGGGCTTGGGATTCACCCCTCCACTTT.

The chain couples TRBV11-2 to TRBJ1-1, with a possible D match to TRBD1 (5 bases). CDR3 size: 13 residues. V was shortened by 4 bases and J by 5 bases, with 11 bases between the two germline ends. Germline V gene data show CDR1 as SGHAT and CDR2 as FQNNGV. The CDR3 region is CASSSQGITEAFF. The DNA of the CDR3 is TGTGCCAGCAGCTCGCAGGGTATAACTGAAGCTTTCTTT.

The table lists this clone with a count of one. The CDR3 bases are TGTGCCAGCAGCCCACTCGGACTGACTTATAATTCACCCCTCCACTTT. Encoded protein: CASSPLGLTYNSPLHF. V usage is TRBV11-1 and J usage is TRBJ1-6; the D is unclear. Germline V gene sequence: CDR1 SGHAT, CDR2 FQDESV (reference sequence). This CDR3 spans 16 amino acids. V was clipped by 5 bases and J by 4 bases, with 15 bases between them. Combining the CDR3 with reference TRBV11-1 and TRBJ1-6 gives the whole variable domain EAEVAQSPRYKITEKSQAVAFWCDPISGHATLYWYRQILGQGPELLVQFQDESVVDDSQLPKDRFSAERLKGVDSTLKIQPAELGDSAMYLCASSPLGLTYNSPLHFGNGTRLTVT.

This chain uses TRBV5-6 with TRBJ2-5, with D maybe TRBD2 (6 bases). Looked up from germline, CDR1 is SGHDT and CDR2 is YYEEEE. This CDR3 contains 13 residues. V was shortened by 6 bases and J by 3 bases, with 12 bases between the two germline ends. CDR3: CASNPGSKETQYF. The CDR3 bases are TGTGCCAGCAACCCCGGGAGTAAAGAGACCCAGTACTTC.

The CDR3 reads CASSLEGKDSPLHF. The CDR3 region has the DNA TGTGCCAGCAGCTTGGAGGGGAAAGATTCACCCCTCCACTTT. The rearrangement links TRBV5-4 to TRBJ1-6; TRBD1 is a possible D gene (5 bases). Germline CDR1 and CDR2: SGHNT and YYREEE (reference sequence). With 0 bases removed from V and 8 bases from J, the gap between germline ends came to 9 bases. This CDR3 is 14 amino acids long. The whole variable domain, filled in from reference TRBV5-4 and TRBJ1-6, reads ETGVTQSPTHLIKTRGQQVTLRCSSQSGHNTVSWYQQALGQGPQFIFQYYREEENGRGNFPPRFSGLQFPNYSSELNVNALELDDSALYLCASSLEGKDSPLHFGNGTRLTVT.

The chain joins TRBV28 to TRBJ1-1; 8 bases fit TRBD1. Germline-derived CDR1 and CDR2 are MDHEN and SYDVKM. This CDR3 is 13 amino acids long. The V and J ends lost 2 bases and 4 bases, in that order; junction bases with no gene match: 0. DNA of the CDR3: TGTGCCAGCAGTTTAACAGGGGGCACTGAAGCTTTCTTT. Its translation is CASSLTGGTEAFF.

Comment on this clone: The germline gene is not matched at one end of the junction; a read error may be the cause. CDR3 protein: CSSSPRTGSYGYTF. The CDR3, as DNA: TGTTCCAGCAGCCCGAGGACAGGGAGTTATGGCTACACCTTC. This chain uses TRBV7-9 with TRBJ1-2, with 8 nucleotides matching TRBD1. There are 14 residues in the CDR3. Germline values: CDR1 SEHNR, CDR2 FQNEAQ (reference sequence).

The chain carries TRBV5-4 and TRBJ2-7; perhaps TRBD1 as D (5 bases). V was trimmed by 0 bases and J by 3 bases, leaving 7 bases between them. The length of the CDR3 is 13 residues. CDR1 SGHNT and CDR2 YYREEE come from the germline V gene (reference sequence). This CDR3 reads CASSLAGIYEQYF. For the CDR3, the DNA is TGTGCCAGCAGCTTGGCAGGGATCTACGAGCAGTACTTC.

This clone was recorded a few times. The chain is built from TRBV12-5 and TRBJ1-4; 11 nucleotides match TRBD1. The CDR3 length is 14 residues. Losses at the gene ends were 6 bases for V and 6 bases for J; bases not matched to a gene: 3. The germline gives CDR1 LGHNT, CDR2 FRNRAP. The CDR3 nucleotides are TGTGCTAGTGGACTGGACAGGGGGCATGAAAAACTGTTTTTT. Protein product: CASGLDRGHEKLFF.

This clone appeared a single time. The V call is TRBV4-1, the J call TRBJ2-4; TRBD2 matches at 9 bases. The length of the CDR3 is 16 residues. Per germline, CDR1 MGHRA and CDR2 YSYEKL. V trimming: 0 bases; J trimming: 8 bases; junction bases outside the gene matches: 8. The CDR3 spells CASSQDGSGRVDIQYF. The CDR3 DNA sequence: TGCGCCAGCAGCCAAGATGGTAGCGGGAGAGTCGACATTCAGTACTTC.

This clone was counted once. J is TRBJ1-2 and V is TRBV28; D is ambiguous. With 10 bases removed from V and 2 bases from J, the gap between germline ends came to 5 bases. CDR1 is MDHEN and CDR2 is SYDVKM in the germline V gene. The CDR3 runs to 10 residues. Here the CDR3 DNA reads TGTGCCACCGAGAACTATGGCTACACCTTC. As protein: CATENYGYTF.

The chain combines TRBV7-9 with TRBJ2-1; 9 nucleotides align to TRBD2. Per the germline V gene, CDR1 is SEHNR and CDR2 is FQNEAQ (reference sequence). The CDR3 loop spans 14 amino acids. The V and J ends lost 8 bases and 4 bases, in that order; junction bases with no gene match: 6. CDR3 in amino acids: CASRREGLYNEQFF. Here the CDR3 DNA reads TGTGCCAGCCGGCGGGAGGGCCTATACAATGAGCAGTTCTTC.

This clone came up once. This chain uses TRBV5-5 with TRBJ1-2; maybe TRBD1 (5 bases). Germline V lookup: CDR1 SGHKS, CDR2 YYEKEE (reference sequence). V dropped 1 base and J dropped 5 bases, with 12 bases sitting between them. CDR3 length: 14 amino acids. As DNA, the CDR3 is TGTGCCAGCAGCTTGATCGGGGGGAATTATGGCTACACCTTC. Translated, it gives CASSLIGGNYGYTF.

This chain connects TRBV10-2 to TRBJ1-1; 8 bases align to TRBD1. The CDR3 totals 12 residues. From germline, CDR1 is WSHSY and CDR2 SAAADI. With 8 bases clipped from V and 5 bases from J, the junction kept 4 bases outside the gene matches. The CDR3 is CASGYRGTEAFF. The DNA of the CDR3 is TGCGCCAGCGGATACAGGGGGACTGAAGCTTTCTTT.

This chain joins TRBV7-8 and TRBJ2-7; D is uncertain. Germline loops: CDR1 SGHVS, CDR2 FQNEAQ. The ends were cut back, 5 bases at V and 4 bases at J, with 12 bases in the middle. CDR3 length: 13 amino acids. CDR3: CASSMGPGYEQYF. The DNA for the CDR3 is TGTGCCAGCAGCATGGGCCCTGGGTACGAGCAGTACTTC.